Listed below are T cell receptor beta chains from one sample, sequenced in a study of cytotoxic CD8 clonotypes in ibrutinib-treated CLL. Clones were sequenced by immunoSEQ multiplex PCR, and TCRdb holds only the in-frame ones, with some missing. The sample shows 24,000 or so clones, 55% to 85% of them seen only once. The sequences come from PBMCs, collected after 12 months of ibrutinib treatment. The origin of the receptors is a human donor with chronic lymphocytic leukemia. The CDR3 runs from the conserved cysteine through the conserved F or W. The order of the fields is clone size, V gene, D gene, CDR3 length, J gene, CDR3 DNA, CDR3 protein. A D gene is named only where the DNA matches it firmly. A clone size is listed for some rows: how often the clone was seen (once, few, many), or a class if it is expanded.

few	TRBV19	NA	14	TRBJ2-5	TGTGCCAGTAGTATTAGAGGTTTGGGGGAGACCCAGTACTTC	CASSIRGLGETQYF
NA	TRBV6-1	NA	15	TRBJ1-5	TGTGCCAGCAGCCCCTCCCGTGGGAGCAATCAGCCCCAGCATTTT	CASSPSRGSNQPQHF
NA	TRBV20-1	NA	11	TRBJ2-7	TGCAGTGCTAGTCCCCTGGTAGAGCAGTACTTC	CSASPLVEQYF
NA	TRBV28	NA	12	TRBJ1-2	TGTGCCAGCAGTTTAGGAAATTATGGCTACACCTTC	CASSLGNYGYTF
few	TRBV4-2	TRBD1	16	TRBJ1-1	TGTGCCAGCAGCCCGAGGGACAGGGCGGCGAGGGCTGAAGCTTTCTTT	CASSPRDRAARAEAFF
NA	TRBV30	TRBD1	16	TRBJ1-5	TGTGCCTGGAGTGTAGATTTCAGGGGGATCAGGCAGCCCCAGCATTTT	CAWSVDFRGIRQPQHF
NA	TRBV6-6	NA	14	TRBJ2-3	TGTGCCAGCAGTTACCCGGGCAGCACAGATACGCAGTATTTT	CASSYPGSTDTQYF
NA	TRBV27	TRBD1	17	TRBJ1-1	TGTGCCAGCAGTCCTGGGACAGGGGCGGTCATGAACACTGAAGCTTTCTTT	CASSPGTGAVMNTEAFF
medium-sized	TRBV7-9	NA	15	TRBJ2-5	TGTGCCAGCAGCTTAAGATTAGGGGCCAAAGAGACCCAGTACTTC	CASSLRLGAKETQYF
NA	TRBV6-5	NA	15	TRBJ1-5	TGTGCCAGCAGTTACCAGTGGAATAGCAATCAGCCCCAGCATTTT	CASSYQWNSNQPQHF
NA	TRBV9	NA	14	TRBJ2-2	TGTGCCAGCGAATCAGGGAGGGGGACCGGGGAGCTGTTTTTT	CASESGRGTGELFF
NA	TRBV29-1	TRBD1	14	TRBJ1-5	TGCAGCGTCGTAACAGGGGGGGGCAATCAGCCCCAGCATTTT	CSVVTGGGNQPQHF
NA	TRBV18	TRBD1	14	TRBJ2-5	TGTGCCAGCTCACCAGTGGGACAGCAAGAGACCCAGTACTTC	CASSPVGQQETQYF
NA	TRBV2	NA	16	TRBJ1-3	TGTGCCAGCACCCTGTTAATGACGGGAGGTGGAAACACCATATATTTT	CASTLLMTGGGNTIYF
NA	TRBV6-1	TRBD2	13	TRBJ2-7	TGTGCCAGCAACCCGGGAGGCTTCTACGAGCAGTACTTC	CASNPGGFYEQYF
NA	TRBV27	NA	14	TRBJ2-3	TGTGCCAGCAGTCACCGACGGTTCACAGATACGCAGTATTTT	CASSHRRFTDTQYF
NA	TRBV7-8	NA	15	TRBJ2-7	TGTGCCAGCAGCTTAGTACGGGCGGGTTCCTACGAGCAGTACTTC	CASSLVRAGSYEQYF
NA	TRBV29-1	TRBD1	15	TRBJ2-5	TGCAGCGTTGAACCGGGACAGGGGCTCCAAGAGACCCAGTACTTC	CSVEPGQGLQETQYF
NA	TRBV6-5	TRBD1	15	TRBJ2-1	TGTGCCAGCAGTGGGGCGGAGACAGGGGGTGGGGAGCAGTTCTTC	CASSGAETGGGEQFF
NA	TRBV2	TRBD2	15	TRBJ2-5	TGTGCCAGCAGTTCTAGCGGGGCGGGGGGCGAGACCCAGTACTTC	CASSSSGAGGETQYF
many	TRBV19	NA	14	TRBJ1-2	TGTGCCAGTAGTATATTGACAGGTTACTATGGCTACACCTTC	CASSILTGYYGYTF
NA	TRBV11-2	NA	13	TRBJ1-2	TGTGCCAGCAGCCGTGGACAGCCCTATGGCTACACCTTC	CASSRGQPYGYTF
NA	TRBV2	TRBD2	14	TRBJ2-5	TGTGCCAGCAGTGAAACTAGCGCATTGGAGACCCAGTACTTC	CASSETSALETQYF
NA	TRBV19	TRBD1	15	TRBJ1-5	TGTGCCAGCCGGGACAGCCATTATAGCAATCAGCCCCAGCATTTT	CASRDSHYSNQPQHF
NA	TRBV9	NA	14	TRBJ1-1	TGTGCCAGCAGCGTAGACGGGGTTAACACTGAAGCTTTCTTT	CASSVDGVNTEAFF
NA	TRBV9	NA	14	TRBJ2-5	TGTGCCAGCAGCGTAGCAGGGCGAGGTGAGACCCAGTACTTC	CASSVAGRGETQYF
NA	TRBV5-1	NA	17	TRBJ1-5	TGCGCCAGCAGCTTGGATGGCAGCAGATATAGCAATCAGCCCCAGCATTTT	CASSLDGSRYSNQPQHF
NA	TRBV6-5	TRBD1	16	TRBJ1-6	TGTGCCAGCAGTTATAGCGGGACAGAGACGAATTCACCCCTCCACTTT	CASSYSGTETNSPLHF
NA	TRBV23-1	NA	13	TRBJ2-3	TGCGCCAGCAGTCACGGCGGCACAGATACGCAGTATTTT	CASSHGGTDTQYF
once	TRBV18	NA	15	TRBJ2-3	TGTGCCAGCTCACCACCTAGTCATGGGACAGATACGCAGTATTTT	CASSPPSHGTDTQYF
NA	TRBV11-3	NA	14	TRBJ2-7	TGTGCCAGCAGCCCTAATCGGGCACCCTACGAGCAGTACTTC	CASSPNRAPYEQYF
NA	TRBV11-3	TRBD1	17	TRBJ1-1	TGTGCCAGCAGAGAGCCCCTAAGGGGGCGGGTAAAAACTGAAGCTTTCTTT	CASREPLRGRVKTEAFF
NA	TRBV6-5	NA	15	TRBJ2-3	TGTGCCAGCAGTCGGACCGGGACCTTCACAGACACGCAGTATTTT	CASSRTGTFTDTQYF
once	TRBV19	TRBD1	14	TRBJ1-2	TGTGCCAGTAGTAAAGGGACAGGGAACTATGGCTACACCTTC	CASSKGTGNYGYTF
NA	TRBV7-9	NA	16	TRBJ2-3	TGTGCCAGCAGCTTAGTGGTGGGGGGAGGCACAGATACGCAGTATTTT	CASSLVVGGGTDTQYF
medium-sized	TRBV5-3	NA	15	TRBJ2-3	TGTGCCAGCAGCTTGGGGTCCTGGGGGACAGATACGCAGTATTTT	CASSLGSWGTDTQYF